These 23 T cell receptor beta chains were sequenced from one sample in a study of T cells in Graves' hyperthyroidism and ophthalmopathy. Regions amplified from RNA transcripts were the TCR beta CDR3 regions. HTBI primers were the set used in a first-round RT-PCR of the TCR CDR3. MiXCR, run by TCRdb on the multiplex PCR reads, gives a single entry per CDR3 protein. Found here are about 200,000 distinct CDR3 sequences, about 17% of them singletons; the top ten hold roughly 44%. Sequenced input: blood. The receptor source for this set is a man aged 35 to 55 with Graves' hyperthyroidism.

This clonotype was picked up many times. This CDR3 reads CASSPRLATNEKLFF. The CDR3, as DNA: TGTGCCAGCAGCCCCCGACTGGCAACTAATGAAAAACTGTTTTTT. The genes are TRBV7-2 and TRBJ1-4; D unclear. In germline, CDR1 is SGHTA, CDR2 FQGNSA. The CDR3 extends over 15 amino acids. The ends were cut back, 5 bases at V and 0 bases at J, with 10 bases in the middle.

Only one count was recorded for this clonotype. This may stem from a read error, because a much larger clone lies one nucleotide away. The V gene is TRBV4-2, the J gene TRBJ2-1; 9 bases align to TRBD1. Germline V CDR1 and CDR2: LGHNA, YNFKEQ. This CDR3 region has 15 residues. The CDR3 sequence: CASSQVGTGYNEQSF. CDR3 sequence (DNA): TGTGCCAGCAGCCAAGTAGGGACAGGGTACAATGAGCAGTCCTTC.

The sample holds many counts of this clonotype. The CDR3 bases are TGTGCCAGCAGCCCCGGTCAGGGGGCAGAGACCCAGTACTTC. It yields the protein CASSPGQGAETQYF. The chain couples TRBV11-2 to TRBJ2-5, with 8 positions matching TRBD1. J lost 4 bases, V lost 5 bases, and 6 bases had no gene match. Per germline, CDR1 SGHAT and CDR2 FQNNGV. CDR3 length: 14 amino acids.

CDR3 bases: TGTGCCAGCAGCCGACTAGCGGGGCACGGGGAGCTGTTTTTT. This encodes CASSRLAGHGELFF. The chain is built from TRBV7-3 and TRBJ2-2, with 11 bases aligning to TRBD2. V shed 5 bases and J 7 bases; nucleotides not matched to a gene: 3. CDR3 length equals 14 residues. In germline, CDR1 is SGHTA, CDR2 FQGTGA.

As concerns this clonotype: The junction shows a germline mismatch at one end, possibly a read error. V usage is TRBV10-3 and J usage is TRBJ1-6; TRBD1 agrees at 8 bases. Germline V gene lookup returns CDR1 ENHRY and CDR2 SYGVKD. The CDR3 sequence is 17 residues long. CDR3 coding DNA: TGTGCCATCAGTGCAGACAGGGGATTAGCCTATAATTCACCCTTCCACTTT. Translation: CAISADRGLAYNSPFHF.

Turning to this clonotype: One base away lies a much larger clone, so this may be a sequencing read error. The chain is built from TRBV27 and TRBJ1-5; D may be TRBD1 (5 bases). Germline-derived CDR1 and CDR2 are MNHEY and SMNVEV (reference sequence). The germline V and J ends were trimmed by 5 bases and 0 bases, with 11 bases remaining between them. The CDR3 extends over 15 amino acids. For the CDR3, the DNA is TGTGCCAGCAGTCCGAGACAGATTAGCAATCAGCCCCAGCATTTT. Protein: CASSPRQISNQPQHF.

Many counts were recorded for this clonotype. The chain is built from TRBV28 and TRBJ1-2, with 7 bases aligning to TRBD1. The CDR3 is 15 residues long. J gave up 4 bases and V 2 bases, and 7 bases lay outside the gene matches. Germline CDR1 MDHEN, CDR2 SYDVKM. The CDR3 region is CASSLGQGGPYGYTF. The CDR3 nucleotides read TGTGCCAGCAGTTTAGGCCAGGGGGGACCCTATGGCTACACCTTC.

The chain links TRBV28 to TRBJ2-2; TRBD1 agrees at 7 bases. The closer fit of TRBJ1-1 to the DNA end suggests the J call may be wrong. This CDR3 has 12 amino acids. Germline V CDR1 and CDR2: MDHEN, SYDVKM. In DNA form, the CDR3 reads TGTGCCAGCAGTAGGAACACAGGGGACGCTTTCTTT. Its protein product is CASSRNTGDAFF.

This chain connects TRBV6-2 or TRBV6-3 to TRBJ1-6, with 7 bases matching TRBD1. With 7 bases clipped from V and 2 bases from J, the junction kept 8 bases outside the gene matches. The length of the CDR3 is 16 residues. CDR1 MNHEY and CDR2 SVGEGT come from the germline V gene. CDR3 sequence reads: CASTPRDRPYNSPLHF. Here the CDR3 DNA reads TGTGCCAGCACACCCAGGGACAGACCCTATAATTCACCCCTCCACTTT.

This clonotype was counted many times. The V gene is TRBV6-2 or TRBV6-3, the J gene TRBJ2-3; the D is unclear. The CDR3 sequence is 17 residues long. Germline V CDR1 and CDR2: MNHEY, SVGEGT. The V gene lost 0 bases and the J gene lost 1 base, with 14 bases spanning the gap. CDR3 region: CASSYSPRPPGTDTQYF. The CDR3 bases are TGTGCCAGCAGTTACTCACCGCGACCCCCCGGCACAGATACGCAGTATTTT.

This clonotype was detected ten times or more. The chain has TRBV12-3 or TRBV12-4 and TRBJ1-2; 8 bases fit TRBD1. This CDR3 is 19 amino acids long. J lost 5 bases, V lost 0 bases, and 17 bases had no gene match. The CDR3 protein is CASSLASGGDYQVDYGYTF. CDR3 DNA: TGTGCCAGCAGTTTAGCCTCAGGGGGCGATTATCAGGTGGATTATGGCTACACCTTC.

This clonotype was seen repeatedly, ten times or more. This chain uses TRBV27 with TRBJ2-7; 7 nucleotides align to TRBD1. Germline V CDR1 and CDR2: MNHEY, SMNVEV (reference sequence). The CDR3 length is 14 residues. The J segment lost 3 bases and the V segment lost 5 bases, leaving 7 bases of the junction unmatched. The CDR3 bases are TGTGCCAGCAGTCTAACCGGGACAGACTACGAGCAGTACTTC. It codes for CASSLTGTDYEQYF.

Points on this clonotype: A single base separates this from a much larger clone, so it may be a read error. The chain links TRBV24-1 to TRBJ2-1, with D perhaps being TRBD1 or TRBD2 (6 bases each). The end of the DNA is better explained by TRBJ2-7, so the J call may be wrong. The CDR3 runs to 15 residues. The germline CDR1 and CDR2 sequences are KGHDR and SFDVKD. The CDR3 sequence is CATSVPRGVYNEQYF. Written as DNA, the CDR3 is TGTGCCACCAGTGTCCCTAGGGGGGTCTACAATGAGCAGTACTTC.

The sample holds many counts of this clonotype. This chain uses TRBV5-6 with TRBJ2-5, with D possibly matching TRBD1 (5 bases). The CDR3 extends over 14 amino acids. Germline loops: CDR1 SGHDT, CDR2 YYEEEE. With 2 bases removed from V and 2 bases from J, the gap between germline ends came to 10 bases. The CDR3, as DNA: TGTGCCAGCAGCTTTGGTCAGGGACAAGAGACCCAGTACTTC. This translates into CASSFGQGQETQYF.

This clonotype was picked up many times. This chain joins TRBV6-1 and TRBJ1-2; perhaps TRBD1 as D (5 bases). V dropped 2 bases and J dropped 2 bases, with 18 bases sitting between them. The CDR3 runs 17 residues. Germline V CDR1 and CDR2: MNHNS, SASEGT. CDR3 sequence reads: CASSERIGGRTNYGYTF. The CDR3 coding sequence is TGTGCCAGCAGTGAAAGGATTGGGGGACGAACGAACTATGGCTACACCTTC.

This clonotype was detected many times. The rearrangement links TRBV29-1 to TRBJ1-1; the D is unclear. The CDR3 length is 11 residues. The V end was cut by 3 bases, the J end by 6 bases, with 8 bases between. The germline CDR1 and CDR2 sequences are SQVTM and ANQGSEA. The CDR3 protein is CSVDGRAEAFF. In DNA form, the CDR3 reads TGCAGCGTTGACGGTAGGGCTGAAGCTTTCTTT.

This chain connects TRBV24-1 to TRBJ2-1; D call uncertain. The CDR3 contains 11 residues. The V end was cut by 4 bases, the J end by 8 bases, with 5 bases between. Per germline, CDR1 KGHDR and CDR2 SFDVKD. CDR3 sequence reads: CATSEFDEQFF. The CDR3 region has the DNA TGTGCCACCAGTGAGTTCGATGAGCAGTTCTTC.

The genes are TRBV18 and TRBJ1-5; weak D call: TRBD1 (5 bases). CDR3 length: 16 amino acids. Looked up from germline, CDR1 is KGHSH and CDR2 is LQKENI. V dropped 2 bases and J dropped 2 bases, with 13 bases sitting between them. CDR3 protein: CASSPSRGIGNQPQHF. The CDR3 bases are TGTGCCAGCTCACCATCCCGGGGGATTGGCAATCAGCCCCAGCATTTT.

This clonotype turned up a few times. The V and J genes are TRBV6-1 and TRBJ2-6, with 7 bases fitting TRBD2. The CDR3 is made up of 15 amino acids. V was clipped by 3 bases and J by 2 bases; unmatched bases: 1. Germline CDR1 MNHNS, CDR2 SASEGT. CDR3 DNA sequence: TGTGCCAGCAGTGATGCGGGGGCTGGGGCCAACGTCCTGACTTTC. Protein: CASSDAGAGANVLTF.

The V and J genes are TRBV28 and TRBJ1-5, with D possibly matching TRBD1 (5 bases). The germline V gene has CDR1 MDHEN and CDR2 SYDVKM. V was trimmed by 2 bases and J by 1 base, leaving 9 bases between them. CDR3 size: 15 residues. The CDR3 DNA sequence: TGTGCCAGCAGTTTAGGGGGGGACAGCAATCAGCCCCAGCATTTT. Translation: CASSLGGDSNQPQHF. Combining the CDR3 with reference TRBV28 and TRBJ1-5 gives the whole variable domain DVKVTQSSRYLVKRTGEKVFLECVQDMDHENMFWYRQDPGLGLRLIYFSYDVKMKEKGDIPEGYSVSREKKERFSLILESASTNQTSMYLCASSLGGDSNQPQHFGDGTRLSIL.

The gene calls are TRBV7-3 and TRBJ1-6; weak D call: TRBD1 (5 bases). Deletions cut 5 bases from V and 9 bases from J, with 14 bases between. Per germline, CDR1 SGHTA and CDR2 FQGTGA. The CDR3 contains 14 residues. This chain's CDR3 is CASSPWGGGSPLHF. In DNA form, the CDR3 reads TGTGCCAGCAGCCCCTGGGGGGGAGGTTCACCCCTCCACTTT. Based on the CDR3 plus reference TRBV7-3 and TRBJ1-6, the full variable domain is GAGVSQTPSNKVTEKGKYVELRCDPISGHTALYWYRQSLGQGPEFLIYFQGTGAADDSGLPNDRFFAVRPEGSVSTLKIQRTERGDSAVYLCASSPWGGGSPLHFGNGTRLTVT.

V is TRBV7-2 and J is TRBJ2-3; 16 bases line up with TRBD2. Germline V CDR1 and CDR2: SGHTA, FQGNSA. Losses at the gene ends were 4 bases for V and 5 bases for J; bases not matched to a gene: 6. The CDR3 has 17 amino acids. In nucleotides, the CDR3 is TGTGCCAGCAGCTCGACGGGACTAGCGGGGGGGCAAGATACGCAGTATTTT. This translates into CASSSTGLAGGQDTQYF.

In DNA, the CDR3 is TGTGCCAGCTCATACGGGACGGGGAACACCGGGGAGCTGTTTTTT. This gives the protein CASSYGTGNTGELFF. The J gene is TRBJ2-2, the V gene TRBV18; D possibly uses TRBD1 or TRBD2 (5 bases each). CDR3 size: 15 residues. V was pared by 5 bases and J by 1 base, with 11 bases between. Germline CDR1 KGHSH, CDR2 LQKENI.